Below are 12 T cell receptor beta chains sequenced from a single sample in a study of blood T cell repertoires in COVID-19. TCRdb keeps only in-frame clones here, not all; method: immunoSEQ multiplex PCR. The table has roughly 120,000 clones, 70% to 90% seen once. The sequencing input was peripheral blood. The receptors come from a man in his 60s with acute or convalescent COVID-19.

In the case of this clone: The same CDR3 is also encoded by other DNA sequences in this sample. The chain uses TRBV6-5 and TRBJ1-5; no definite D call. There are 13 residues in the CDR3. Between the trimmed V and J ends, which lost 8 bases and 2 bases, there was a span of 10 bases. Germline CDR1 MNHEY, CDR2 SVGAGI. The CDR3 region is CASSGTGNQPQHF. The CDR3 region has the DNA TGTGCCAGCTCAGGTACCGGCAATCAGCCCCAGCATTTT.

CDR3 in DNA: TGTGCCAGCAGCCGAGGGACAGGGGAAGAGACCCAGTACTTC. It encodes CASSRGTGEETQYF. The J gene is TRBJ2-5, the V gene TRBV7-8, with 10 positions matching TRBD1. The germline CDR1 and CDR2 sequences are SGHVS and FQNEAQ. V shed 5 bases and J 3 bases; nucleotides not matched to a gene: 3. The CDR3 contains 14 residues.

The chain employs TRBV13 and TRBJ2-1; TRBD2 aligns across 8 bases. CDR3 size: 15 residues. The V gene's germline CDR1 is PRHDT and CDR2 FYEKMQ (reference sequence). The junction had 7 bases not matched to a gene; V was cut back by 7 bases and J by 2 bases. The CDR3 spells CASTPAGEAYNEQFF. The CDR3 DNA sequence: TGTGCCAGCACCCCAGCGGGAGAAGCCTACAATGAGCAGTTCTTC.

V gene TRBV6-2 or TRBV6-3 combines with J gene TRBJ1-5; 11 bases agree with TRBD1. This CDR3 is 17 amino acids long. Germline-derived CDR1 and CDR2 are MNHEY and SVGEGT. Losses at the gene ends were 3 bases for V and 3 bases for J; bases not matched to a gene: 7. CDR3 nucleotides: TGTGCCAGCAGTTATGGTTGGACAGGGGGCGTCAATCAGCCCCAGCATTTT. This translates into CASSYGWTGGVNQPQHF.

The chain employs TRBV28 and TRBJ2-2, with D unclear. The CDR3 is made up of 12 amino acids. CDR1 is MDHEN and CDR2 is SYDVKM in the germline V gene. Between the trimmed V and J ends, which lost 6 bases and 3 bases, there was a span of 5 bases. The CDR3 sequence is CASSLYTGELFF. CDR3 coding DNA: TGTGCCAGCAGCCTATACACCGGGGAGCTGTTTTTT.

The CDR3 sequence is CASSLGGRWNSPLHF. The CDR3 region has the DNA TGTGCCAGCAGCTTGGGTGGGAGATGGAATTCACCCCTCCACTTT. The J gene is TRBJ1-6, the V gene TRBV5-5, with D uncertain. V was pared by 0 bases and J by 7 bases, with 11 bases between. The CDR3 has 15 amino acids. Germline CDR1 reads SGHKS; CDR2 reads YYEKEE (reference sequence). The variable domain in full, completed from reference TRBV5-5 and TRBJ1-6, reads DAGVTQSPTHLIKTRGQQVTLRCSPISGHKSVSWYQQVLGQGPQFIFQYYEKEERGRGNFPDRFSARQFPNYSSELNVNALLLGDSALYLCASSLGGRWNSPLHFGNGTRLTVT.

The rearrangement links TRBV6-4 to TRBJ2-5, with 8 bases identical to TRBD2. The CDR3 covers 11 residues. J lost 3 bases, V lost 10 bases, and 1 base had no gene match. In germline, CDR1 is MRHNA, CDR2 SNTAGT. The CDR3 protein is CATGREETQYF. The CDR3 DNA reads as TGTGCCACCGGGAGGGAAGAGACCCAGTACTTC.

This chain joins TRBV4-2 and TRBJ1-3; D is undetermined. Germline assignment: CDR1 LGHNA and CDR2 YNFKEQ. Between the trimmed V and J ends, which lost 0 bases and 0 bases, there was a span of 15 bases. This CDR3 contains 18 residues. CDR3 in amino acids: CASSQDPSPFFSGNTIYF. The CDR3 nucleotides are TGTGCCAGCAGCCAAGATCCCAGTCCGTTCTTCTCTGGAAACACCATATATTTT.

This clone was seen a single time. The rearrangement uses TRBV18 and TRBJ1-6; TRBD1 aligns across 11 bases. The CDR3 is made up of 14 amino acids. The V and J ends lost 6 bases and 9 bases, in that order; junction bases with no gene match: 4. Germline assignment: CDR1 KGHSH and CDR2 LQKENI. CDR3 DNA sequence: TGTGCCAGCTCCCCCGGGACAGGGGGTTCACCCCTCCACTTT. Translation gives CASSPGTGGSPLHF.

The chain employs TRBV24-1 and TRBJ2-3; 7 nucleotides agree with TRBD1. Germline V gene sequence: CDR1 KGHDR, CDR2 SFDVKD. This CDR3 is 15 amino acids long. Trimming cost V 7 bases and J 0 bases; bases outside gene matches: 6. Written as DNA, the CDR3 is TGTGCCACCAGCGTAGGACAGGCCAGCACAGATACGCAGTATTTT. This sequence encodes CATSVGQASTDTQYF.

This rearrangement joins TRBV12-5 to TRBJ1-1; D gene uncertain. Germline CDR1 is LGHNT and CDR2 is FRNRAP. The V and J ends lost 4 bases and 1 base respectively, with 10 bases between them. CDR3 length: 14 residues. The CDR3 DNA reads as TGTGCTAGTGGTTCTGGGCCCGCGAACACTGAAGCTTTCTTT. This sequence encodes CASGSGPANTEAFF.

The chain joins TRBV3-1 (or the pseudogene TRBV3-2) to TRBJ2-5; 12 bases line up with TRBD2. The CDR3 covers 15 residues. The V segment lost 4 bases and the J segment 5 bases; nucleotides outside the gene matches: 5. From germline, CDR1 is LGHDT and CDR2 YNNKEL (reference sequence). The CDR3 coding sequence is TGTGCCAGCAGCCTCGGGACTAGCGGGCGGGAGACCCAGTACTTC. Translation gives CASSLGTSGRETQYF.